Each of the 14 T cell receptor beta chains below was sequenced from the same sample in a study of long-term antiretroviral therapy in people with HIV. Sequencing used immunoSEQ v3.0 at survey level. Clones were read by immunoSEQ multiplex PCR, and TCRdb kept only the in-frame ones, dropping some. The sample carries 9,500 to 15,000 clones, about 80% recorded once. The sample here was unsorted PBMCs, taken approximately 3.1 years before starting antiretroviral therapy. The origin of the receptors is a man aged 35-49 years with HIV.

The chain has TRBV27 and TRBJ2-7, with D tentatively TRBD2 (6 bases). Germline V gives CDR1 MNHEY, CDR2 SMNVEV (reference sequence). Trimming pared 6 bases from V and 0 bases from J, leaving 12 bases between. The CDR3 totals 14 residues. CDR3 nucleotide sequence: TGTGCCAGCAGAGACCGGGACTCCTCCTACGAGCAGTACTTC. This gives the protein CASRDRDSSYEQYF.

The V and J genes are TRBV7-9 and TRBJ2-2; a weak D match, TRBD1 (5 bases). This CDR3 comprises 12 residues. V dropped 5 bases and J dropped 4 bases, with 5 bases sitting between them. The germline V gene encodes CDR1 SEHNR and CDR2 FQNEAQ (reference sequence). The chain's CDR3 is CASSRGTGELFF. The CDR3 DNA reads TGTGCCAGCAGCAGGGGCACCGGGGAGCTGTTTTTT.

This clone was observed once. DNA for the CDR3: TGTGCCAGCAGCTCGATGACCCCGCCCGGTGAAGCTTTCTTT. Its translation is CASSSMTPPGEAFF. The rearrangement links TRBV7-9 to TRBJ1-1; D not certain. This CDR3 contains 14 residues. CDR1 SEHNR and CDR2 FQNEAQ come from the germline V gene (reference sequence). Trimming stripped 4 bases from V and 7 bases from J, with 16 bases between.

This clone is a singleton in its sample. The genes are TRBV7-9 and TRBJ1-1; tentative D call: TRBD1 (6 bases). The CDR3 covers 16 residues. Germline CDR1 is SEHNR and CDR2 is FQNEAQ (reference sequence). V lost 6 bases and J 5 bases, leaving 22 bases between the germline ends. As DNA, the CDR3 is TGTGCCAGCAGGCGAACAGGGAGGGGGTTTCGGACTGAAGCTTTCTTT. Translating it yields CASRRTGRGFRTEAFF. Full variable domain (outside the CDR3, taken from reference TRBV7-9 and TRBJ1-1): DTGVSQNPRHKITKRGQNVTFRCDPISEHNRLYWYRQTLGQGPEFLTYFQNEAQLEKSRLLSDRFSAERPKGSFSTLEIQRTEQGDSAMYLCASRRTGRGFRTEAFFGQGTRLTVV.

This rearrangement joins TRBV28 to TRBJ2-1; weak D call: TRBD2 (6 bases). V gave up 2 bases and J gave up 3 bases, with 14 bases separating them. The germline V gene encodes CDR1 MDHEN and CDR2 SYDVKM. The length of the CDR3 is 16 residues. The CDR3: CASSLSGLALYNEQFF. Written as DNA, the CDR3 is TGTGCCAGCAGTTTAAGTGGGCTAGCGCTCTACAATGAGCAGTTCTTC. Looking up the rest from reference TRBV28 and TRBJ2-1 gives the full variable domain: DVKVTQSSRYLVKRTGEKVFLECVQDMDHENMFWYRQDPGLGLRLIYFSYDVKMKEKGDIPEGYSVSREKKERFSLILESASTNQTSMYLCASSLSGLALYNEQFFGPGTRLTVL.

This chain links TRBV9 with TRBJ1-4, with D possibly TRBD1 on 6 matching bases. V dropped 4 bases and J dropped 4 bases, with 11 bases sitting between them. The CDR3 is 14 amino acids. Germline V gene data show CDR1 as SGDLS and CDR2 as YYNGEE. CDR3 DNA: TGTGCCAGCAGCTGGGGGGGCGTTAATGAAAAACTGTTTTTT. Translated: CASSWGGVNEKLFF. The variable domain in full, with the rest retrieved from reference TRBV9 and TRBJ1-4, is DSGVTQTPKHLITATGQRVTLRCSPRSGDLSVYWYQQSLDQGLQFLIQYYNGEERAKGNILERFSAQQFPDLHSELNLSSLELGDSALYFCASSWGGVNEKLFFGSGTQLSVL.

In DNA, the CDR3 is TGTGCCAGCAGTTTCATCGATTCTAGCACAGATACGCAGTATTTT. Translation: CASSFIDSSTDTQYF. The V call is TRBV28, the J call TRBJ2-3; no clear D gene. Germline V gene sequence: CDR1 MDHEN, CDR2 SYDVKM. CDR3 size: 15 residues. V lost 3 bases and J lost 0, with 10 bases in between.

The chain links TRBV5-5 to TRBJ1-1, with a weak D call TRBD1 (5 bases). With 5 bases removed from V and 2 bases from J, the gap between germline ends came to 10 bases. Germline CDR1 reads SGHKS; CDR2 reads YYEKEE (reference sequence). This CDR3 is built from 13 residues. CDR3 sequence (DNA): TGTGCCAGCAGTTGGGACTTCAACACTGAAGCTTTCTTT. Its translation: CASSWDFNTEAFF.

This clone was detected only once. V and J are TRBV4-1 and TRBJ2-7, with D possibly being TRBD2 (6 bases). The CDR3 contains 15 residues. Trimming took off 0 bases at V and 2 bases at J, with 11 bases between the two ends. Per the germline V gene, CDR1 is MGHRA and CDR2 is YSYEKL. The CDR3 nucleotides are TGCGCCAGCAGCCAAGATAAGACTAGTACCTACGAGCAGTACTTC. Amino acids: CASSQDKTSTYEQYF.

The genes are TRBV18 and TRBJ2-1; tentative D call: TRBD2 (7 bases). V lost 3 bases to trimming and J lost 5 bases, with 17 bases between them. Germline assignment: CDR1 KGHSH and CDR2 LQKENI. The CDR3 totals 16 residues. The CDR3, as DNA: TGTGCCAGCTCACCCGGGACATTTCGGGGGGACAATGAGCAGTTCTTC. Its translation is CASSPGTFRGDNEQFF. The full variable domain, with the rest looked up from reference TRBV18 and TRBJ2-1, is NAGVMQNPRHLVRRRGQEARLRCSPMKGHSHVYWYRQLPEEGLKFMVYLQKENIIDESGMPKERFSAEFPKEGPSILRIQQVVRGDSAAYFCASSPGTFRGDNEQFFGPGTRLTVL.

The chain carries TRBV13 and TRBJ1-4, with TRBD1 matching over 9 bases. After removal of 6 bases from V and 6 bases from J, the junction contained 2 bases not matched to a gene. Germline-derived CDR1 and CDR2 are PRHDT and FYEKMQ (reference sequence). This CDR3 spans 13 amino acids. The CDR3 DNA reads TGTGCCAGCAGACGGGACAGGGATGAAAAACTGTTTTTT. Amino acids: CASRRDRDEKLFF. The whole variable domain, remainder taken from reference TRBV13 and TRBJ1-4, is AAGVIQSPRHLIKEKRETATLKCYPIPRHDTVYWYQQGPGQDPQFLISFYEKMQSDKGSIPDRFSAQQFSDYHSELNMSSLELGDSALYFCASRRDRDEKLFFGSGTQLSVL.

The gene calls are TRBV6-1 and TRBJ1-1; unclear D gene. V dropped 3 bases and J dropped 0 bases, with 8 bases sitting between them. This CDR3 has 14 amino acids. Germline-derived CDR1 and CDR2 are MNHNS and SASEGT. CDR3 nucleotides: TGTGCCAGCAGTGACACAAACATGAACACTGAAGCTTTCTTT. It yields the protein CASSDTNMNTEAFF.

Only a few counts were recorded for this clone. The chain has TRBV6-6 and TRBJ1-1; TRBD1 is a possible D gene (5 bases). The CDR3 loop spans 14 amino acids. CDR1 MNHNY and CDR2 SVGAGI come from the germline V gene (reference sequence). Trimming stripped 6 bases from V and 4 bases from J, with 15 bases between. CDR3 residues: CASRPPTRGTEAFF. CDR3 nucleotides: TGTGCCAGCAGGCCACCGACGAGGGGCACTGAAGCTTTCTTT.

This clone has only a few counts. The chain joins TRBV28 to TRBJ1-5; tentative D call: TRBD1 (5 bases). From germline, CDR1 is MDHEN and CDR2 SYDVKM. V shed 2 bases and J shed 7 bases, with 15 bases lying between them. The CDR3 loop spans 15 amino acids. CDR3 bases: TGTGCCAGCAGTTTACCACCCTCGGGGGGACAGCCCCAGCATTTT. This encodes CASSLPPSGGQPQHF.